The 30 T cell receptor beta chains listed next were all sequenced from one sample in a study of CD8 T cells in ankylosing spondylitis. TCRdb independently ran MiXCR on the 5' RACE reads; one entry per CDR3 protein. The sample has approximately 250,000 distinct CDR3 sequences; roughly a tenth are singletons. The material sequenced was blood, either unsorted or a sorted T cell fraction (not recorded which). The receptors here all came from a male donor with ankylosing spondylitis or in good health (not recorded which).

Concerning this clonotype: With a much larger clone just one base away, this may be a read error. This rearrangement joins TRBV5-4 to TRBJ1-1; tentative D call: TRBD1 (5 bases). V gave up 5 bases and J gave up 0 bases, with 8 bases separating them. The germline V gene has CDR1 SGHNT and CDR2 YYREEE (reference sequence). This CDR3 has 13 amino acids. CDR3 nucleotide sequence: TGTGCCAGCAGGGGGCTGGTGAACACTGAAGCTTTCTTT. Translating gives CASRGLVNTEAFF.

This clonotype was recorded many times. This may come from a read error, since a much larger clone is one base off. In nucleotides, the CDR3 is TGCGCCAGCAGCGGGGGGGGCCAAGATACGCAGTATTTT. Its translation: CASSGGGQDTQYF. This rearrangement joins TRBV5-1 to TRBJ2-3; maybe TRBD2 (7 bases). The length of the CDR3 is 13 residues. Germline V gene lookup returns CDR1 SGHRS and CDR2 YFSETQ. V was trimmed by 4 bases and J by 5 bases, leaving 11 bases between them.

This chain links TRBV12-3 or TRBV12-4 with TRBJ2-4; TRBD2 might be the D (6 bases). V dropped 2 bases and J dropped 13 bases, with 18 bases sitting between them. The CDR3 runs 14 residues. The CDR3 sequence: CASSLHRTGTLQYF. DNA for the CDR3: TGTGCCAGCAGTTTACACAGGACCGGGACTTTACAGTACTTC.

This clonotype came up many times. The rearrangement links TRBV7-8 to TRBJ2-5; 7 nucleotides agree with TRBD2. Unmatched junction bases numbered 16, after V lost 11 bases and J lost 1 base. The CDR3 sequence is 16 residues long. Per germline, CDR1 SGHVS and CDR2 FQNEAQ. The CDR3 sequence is CAGGGPTSLGQETQYF. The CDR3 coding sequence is TGTGCCGGGGGGGGACCGACTAGCTTGGGCCAAGAGACCCAGTACTTC.

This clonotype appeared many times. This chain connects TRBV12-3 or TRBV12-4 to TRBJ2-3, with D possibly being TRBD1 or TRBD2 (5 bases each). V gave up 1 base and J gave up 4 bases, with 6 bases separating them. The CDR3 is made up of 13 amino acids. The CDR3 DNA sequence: TGTGCCAGCAGTTTAGGAGGGGCAGATACGCAGTATTTT. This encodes CASSLGGADTQYF.

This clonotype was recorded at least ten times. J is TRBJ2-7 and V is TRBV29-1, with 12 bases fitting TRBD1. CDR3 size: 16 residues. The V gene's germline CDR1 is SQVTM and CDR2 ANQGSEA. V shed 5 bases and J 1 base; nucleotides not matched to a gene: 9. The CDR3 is CSVWAKGQGASYEQYF. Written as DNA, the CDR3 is TGCAGCGTTTGGGCGAAGGGACAGGGGGCTTCCTACGAGCAGTACTTC.

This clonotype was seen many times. CDR3 sequence (DNA): TGTGCCAGCAGCCAAGGGGTCTCGGCAGATACGCAGTATTTT. It translates to CASSQGVSADTQYF. The gene calls are TRBV4-2 and TRBJ2-3; D is undetermined. Trimming took 1 base from V and 4 from J, leaving 9 bases between them. From germline, CDR1 is LGHNA and CDR2 YNFKEQ. The CDR3 has 14 residues.

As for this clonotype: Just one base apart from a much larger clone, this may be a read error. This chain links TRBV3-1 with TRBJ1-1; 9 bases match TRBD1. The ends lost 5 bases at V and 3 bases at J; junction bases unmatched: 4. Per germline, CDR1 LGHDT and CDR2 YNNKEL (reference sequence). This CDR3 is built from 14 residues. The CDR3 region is CASSFRTGDTEAFF. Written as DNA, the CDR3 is TGTGCCAGCAGCTTCCGGACAGGGGACACTGAAGCTTTCTTT.

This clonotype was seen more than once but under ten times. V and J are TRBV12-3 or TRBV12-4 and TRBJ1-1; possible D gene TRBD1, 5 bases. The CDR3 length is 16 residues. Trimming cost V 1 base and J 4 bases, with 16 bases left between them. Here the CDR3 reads CASSLGGMGPPTEAFF. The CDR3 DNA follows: TGTGCCAGCAGTTTAGGCGGTATGGGGCCCCCCACTGAAGCTTTCTTT.

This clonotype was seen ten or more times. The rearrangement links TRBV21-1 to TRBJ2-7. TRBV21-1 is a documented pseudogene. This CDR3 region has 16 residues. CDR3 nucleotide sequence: TGTGCCAGCAGCAAAAAAGCCTGGGGGAGCGCCTACGAGCAGTACTTC. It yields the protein CASSKKAWGSAYEQYF.

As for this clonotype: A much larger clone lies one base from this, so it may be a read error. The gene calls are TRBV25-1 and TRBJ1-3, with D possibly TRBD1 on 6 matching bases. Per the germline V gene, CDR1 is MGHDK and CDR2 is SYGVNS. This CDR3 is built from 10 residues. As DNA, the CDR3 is TGTGCCAGTAGGGACAACACCATGTATTTT. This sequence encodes CASRDNTMYF.

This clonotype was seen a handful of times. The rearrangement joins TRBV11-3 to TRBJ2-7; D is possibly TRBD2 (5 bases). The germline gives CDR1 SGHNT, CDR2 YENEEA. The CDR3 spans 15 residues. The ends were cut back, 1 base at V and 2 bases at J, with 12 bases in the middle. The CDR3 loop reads CASSLVPGGPYEQYF. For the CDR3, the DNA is TGTGCCAGCAGCTTAGTTCCCGGAGGACCCTACGAGCAGTACTTC.

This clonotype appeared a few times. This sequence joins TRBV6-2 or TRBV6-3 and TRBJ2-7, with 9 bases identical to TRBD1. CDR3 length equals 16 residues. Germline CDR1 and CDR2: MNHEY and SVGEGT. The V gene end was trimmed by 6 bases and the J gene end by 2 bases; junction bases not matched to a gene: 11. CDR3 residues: CASRRPGTGITYEQYF. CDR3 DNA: TGTGCCAGCAGACGACCCGGGACAGGGATCACCTACGAGCAGTACTTC.

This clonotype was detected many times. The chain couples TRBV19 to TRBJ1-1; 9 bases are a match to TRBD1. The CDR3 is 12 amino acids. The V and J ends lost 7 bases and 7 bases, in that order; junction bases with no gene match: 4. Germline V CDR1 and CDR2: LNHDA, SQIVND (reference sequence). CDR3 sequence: CASKQGAGEAFF. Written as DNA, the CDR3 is TGTGCCAGTAAACAGGGGGCTGGTGAAGCTTTCTTT.

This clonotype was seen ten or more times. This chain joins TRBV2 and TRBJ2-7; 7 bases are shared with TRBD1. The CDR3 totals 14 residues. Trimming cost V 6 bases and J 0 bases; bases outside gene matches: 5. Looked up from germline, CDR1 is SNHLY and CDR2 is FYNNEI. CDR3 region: CASRRDSPSYEQYF. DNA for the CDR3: TGTGCCAGCAGAAGGGACAGCCCCTCCTACGAGCAGTACTTC.

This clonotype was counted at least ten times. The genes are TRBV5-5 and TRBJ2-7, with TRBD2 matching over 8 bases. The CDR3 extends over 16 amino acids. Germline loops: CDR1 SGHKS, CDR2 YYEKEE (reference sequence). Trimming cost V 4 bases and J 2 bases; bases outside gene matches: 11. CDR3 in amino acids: CASSTGGVAGPYEQYF. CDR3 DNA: TGTGCCAGCAGCACCGGGGGGGTAGCGGGGCCCTACGAGCAGTACTTC.

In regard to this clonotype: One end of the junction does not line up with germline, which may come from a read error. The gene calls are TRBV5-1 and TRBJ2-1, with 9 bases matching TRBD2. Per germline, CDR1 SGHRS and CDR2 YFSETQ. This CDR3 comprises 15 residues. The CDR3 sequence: CASSLGREGFNEQLF. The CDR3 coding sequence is TGCGCCAGCAGCTTGGGGCGGGAGGGCTTTAATGAGCAGCTCTTC.

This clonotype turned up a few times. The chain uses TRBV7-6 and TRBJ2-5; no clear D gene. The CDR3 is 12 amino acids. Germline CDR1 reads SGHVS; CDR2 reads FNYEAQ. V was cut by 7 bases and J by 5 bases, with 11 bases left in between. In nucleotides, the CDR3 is TGTGCCAGCAACCGCCCAAGGGAGACCCAGTACTTC. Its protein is CASNRPRETQYF. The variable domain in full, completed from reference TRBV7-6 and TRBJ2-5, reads GAGVSQSPRYKVTKRGQDVALRCDPISGHVSLYWYRQALGQGPEFLTYFNYEAQQDKSGLPNDRFSAERPEGSISTLTIQRTEQRDSAMYRCASNRPRETQYFGPGTRLLVL.

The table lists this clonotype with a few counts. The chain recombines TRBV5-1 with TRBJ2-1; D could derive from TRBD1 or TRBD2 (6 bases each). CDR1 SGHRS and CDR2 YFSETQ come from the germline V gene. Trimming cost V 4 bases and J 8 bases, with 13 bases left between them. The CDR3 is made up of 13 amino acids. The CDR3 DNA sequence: TGCGCCAGCAGCATATGGGGGGCCGATGAGCAGTTCTTC. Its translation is CASSIWGADEQFF.

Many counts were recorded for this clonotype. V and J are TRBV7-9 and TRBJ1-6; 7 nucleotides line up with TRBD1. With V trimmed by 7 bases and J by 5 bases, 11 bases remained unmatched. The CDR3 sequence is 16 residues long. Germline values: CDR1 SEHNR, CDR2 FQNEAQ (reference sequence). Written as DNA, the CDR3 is TGTGCCAGCACCCAAACCCTGGGACAGCATAATTCACCCCTCCACTTT. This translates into CASTQTLGQHNSPLHF. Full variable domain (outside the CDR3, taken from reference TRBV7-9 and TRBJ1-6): DTGVSQNPRHKITKRGQNVTFRCDPISEHNRLYWYRQTLGQGPEFLTYFQNEAQLEKSRLLSDRFSAERPKGSFSTLEIQRTEQGDSAMYLCASTQTLGQHNSPLHFGNGTRLTVT.

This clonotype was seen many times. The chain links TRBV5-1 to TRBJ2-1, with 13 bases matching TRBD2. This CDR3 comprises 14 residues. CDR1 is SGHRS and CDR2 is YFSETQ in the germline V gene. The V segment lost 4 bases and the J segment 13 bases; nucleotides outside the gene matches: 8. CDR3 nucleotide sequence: TGCGCCAGCAGCCGGGAGGGGACTAGCGGGGCCCAGTTCTTC. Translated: CASSREGTSGAQFF.

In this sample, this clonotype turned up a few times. In nucleotides, the CDR3 is TGTGCCAGCAGTCCCCTGACTAGCGGCCTTAAAAACATTCAGTACTTC. It yields the protein CASSPLTSGLKNIQYF. V and J are TRBV6-2 or TRBV6-3 and TRBJ2-4; 9 bases are a match to TRBD2. Germline V CDR1 and CDR2: MNHEY, SVGEGT. The CDR3 is 16 residues long. V shed 5 bases, J shed 4 bases, and the junction held 9 bases outside the gene matches.

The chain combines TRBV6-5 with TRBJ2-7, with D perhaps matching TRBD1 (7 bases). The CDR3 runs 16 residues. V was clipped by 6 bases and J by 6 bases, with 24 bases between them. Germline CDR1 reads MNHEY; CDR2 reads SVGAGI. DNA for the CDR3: TGTGCCAGCAGCTCATCATGGGCAGGGGGAGCGGGCGAGCAGTACTTC. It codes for CASSSSWAGGAGEQYF.

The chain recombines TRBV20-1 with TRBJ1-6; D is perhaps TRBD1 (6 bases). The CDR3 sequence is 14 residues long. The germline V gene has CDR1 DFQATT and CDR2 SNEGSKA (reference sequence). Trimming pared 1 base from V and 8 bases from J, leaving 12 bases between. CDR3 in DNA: TGCAGTGCTAGAGGGGGGGGGGCTGATTCACCCCTCCACTTT. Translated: CSARGGGADSPLHF.

The CDR3, as DNA: TGTGCCATCAGCACCGGGACTAGCGGCGCAGAGGAGCAGTTCTTC. Translated: CAISTGTSGAEEQFF. This sequence joins TRBV10-3 and TRBJ2-1; TRBD2 aligns across 11 bases. CDR1 is ENHRY, CDR2 SYGVKD, per germline. This CDR3 is built from 15 residues. The J segment lost 10 bases and the V segment lost 6 bases, leaving 11 bases of the junction unmatched.

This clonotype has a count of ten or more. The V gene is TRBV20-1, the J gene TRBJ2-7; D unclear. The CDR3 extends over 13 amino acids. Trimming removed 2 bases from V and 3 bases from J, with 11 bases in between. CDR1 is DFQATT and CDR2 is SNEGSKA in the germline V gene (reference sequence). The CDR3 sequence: CSARSLGSYEQYF. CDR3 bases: TGCAGTGCTAGAAGTCTAGGAAGCTACGAGCAGTACTTC.

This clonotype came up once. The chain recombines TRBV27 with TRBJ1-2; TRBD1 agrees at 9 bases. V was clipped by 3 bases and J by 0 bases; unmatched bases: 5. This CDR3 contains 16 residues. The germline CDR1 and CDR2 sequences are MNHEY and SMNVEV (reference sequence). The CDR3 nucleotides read TGTGCCAGCAGTTTGTTCTGGACAGGGGCTAACTATGGCTACACCTTC. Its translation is CASSLFWTGANYGYTF.

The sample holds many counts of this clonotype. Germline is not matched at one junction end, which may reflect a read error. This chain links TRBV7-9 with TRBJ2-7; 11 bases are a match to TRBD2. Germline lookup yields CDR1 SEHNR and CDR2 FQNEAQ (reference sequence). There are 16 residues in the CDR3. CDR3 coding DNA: TGTGCCAGCAGTTTAGGACTAGCGGGCGCCTCCTACGAGCAGTACTTC. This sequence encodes CASSLGLAGASYEQYF.

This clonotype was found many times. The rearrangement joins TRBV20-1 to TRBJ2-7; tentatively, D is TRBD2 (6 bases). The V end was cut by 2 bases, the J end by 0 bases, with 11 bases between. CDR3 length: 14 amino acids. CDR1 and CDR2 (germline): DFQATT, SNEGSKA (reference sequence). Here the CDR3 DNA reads TGCAGTGCTAGATTGGGGGACTCCTCCTACGAGCAGTACTTC. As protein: CSARLGDSSYEQYF.

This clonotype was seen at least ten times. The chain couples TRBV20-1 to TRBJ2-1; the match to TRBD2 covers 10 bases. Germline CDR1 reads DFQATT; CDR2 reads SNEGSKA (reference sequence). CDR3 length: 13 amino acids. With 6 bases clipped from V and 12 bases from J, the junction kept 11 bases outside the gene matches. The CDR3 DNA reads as TGCAGTGCGCTACCGGGACTAGCGAGTGGGCAGTTCTTC. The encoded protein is CSALPGLASGQFF.